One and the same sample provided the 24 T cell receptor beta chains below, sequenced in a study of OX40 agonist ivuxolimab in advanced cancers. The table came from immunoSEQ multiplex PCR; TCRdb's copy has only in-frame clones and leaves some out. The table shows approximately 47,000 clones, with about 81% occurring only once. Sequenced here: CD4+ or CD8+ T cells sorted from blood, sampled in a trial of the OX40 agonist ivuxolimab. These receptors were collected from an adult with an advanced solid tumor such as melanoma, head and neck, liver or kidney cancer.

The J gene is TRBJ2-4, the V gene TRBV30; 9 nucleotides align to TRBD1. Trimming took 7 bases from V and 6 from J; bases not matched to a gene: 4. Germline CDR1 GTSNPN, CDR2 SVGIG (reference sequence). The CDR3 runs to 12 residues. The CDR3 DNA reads TGTGCCTCCCGGGACAGGGTAAACATTCAGTACTTC. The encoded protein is CASRDRVNIQYF.

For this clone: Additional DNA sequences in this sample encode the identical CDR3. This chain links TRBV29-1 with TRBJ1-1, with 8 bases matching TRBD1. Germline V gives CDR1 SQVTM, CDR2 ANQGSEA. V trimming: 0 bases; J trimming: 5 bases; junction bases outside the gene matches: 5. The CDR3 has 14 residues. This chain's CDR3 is CSVEDGQGDTEAFF. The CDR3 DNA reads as TGCAGCGTTGAAGACGGACAGGGAGATACTGAAGCTTTCTTT.

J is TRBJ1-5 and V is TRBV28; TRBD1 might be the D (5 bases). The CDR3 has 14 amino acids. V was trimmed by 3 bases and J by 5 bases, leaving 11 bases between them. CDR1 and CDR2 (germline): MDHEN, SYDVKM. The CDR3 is CASSFVREDQPQHF. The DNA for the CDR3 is TGTGCCAGCAGTTTTGTCAGGGAGGATCAGCCCCAGCATTTT. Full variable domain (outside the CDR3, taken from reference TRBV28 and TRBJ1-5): DVKVTQSSRYLVKRTGEKVFLECVQDMDHENMFWYRQDPGLGLRLIYFSYDVKMKEKGDIPEGYSVSREKKERFSLILESASTNQTSMYLCASSFVREDQPQHFGDGTRLSIL.

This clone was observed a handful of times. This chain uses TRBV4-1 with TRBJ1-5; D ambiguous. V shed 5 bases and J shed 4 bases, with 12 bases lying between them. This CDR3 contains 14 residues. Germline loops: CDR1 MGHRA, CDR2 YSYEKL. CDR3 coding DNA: TGCGCCAGCAGCGACGCGGGTCGAAATCAGCCCCAGCATTTT. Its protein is CASSDAGRNQPQHF.

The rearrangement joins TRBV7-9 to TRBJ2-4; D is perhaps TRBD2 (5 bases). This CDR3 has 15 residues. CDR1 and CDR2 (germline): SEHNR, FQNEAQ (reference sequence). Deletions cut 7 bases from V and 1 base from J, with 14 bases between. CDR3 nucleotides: TGTGCCAGCACACACGAGAGGGTGGCCAAAAACATTCAGTACTTC. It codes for CASTHERVAKNIQYF.

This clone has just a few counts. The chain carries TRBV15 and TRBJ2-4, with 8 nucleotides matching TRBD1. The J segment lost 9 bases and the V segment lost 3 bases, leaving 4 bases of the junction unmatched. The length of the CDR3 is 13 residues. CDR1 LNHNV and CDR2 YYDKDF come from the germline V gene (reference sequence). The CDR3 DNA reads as TGTGCCACCAGCAGCGAAACAGGGGGCATTCAGTACTTC. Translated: CATSSETGGIQYF.

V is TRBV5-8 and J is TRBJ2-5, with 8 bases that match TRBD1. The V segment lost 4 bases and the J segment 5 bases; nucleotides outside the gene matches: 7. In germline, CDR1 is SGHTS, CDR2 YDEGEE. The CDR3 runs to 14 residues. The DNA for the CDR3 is TGTGCCAGCAGCAACACGGGACAGGCGGAGACCCAGTACTTC. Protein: CASSNTGQAETQYF.

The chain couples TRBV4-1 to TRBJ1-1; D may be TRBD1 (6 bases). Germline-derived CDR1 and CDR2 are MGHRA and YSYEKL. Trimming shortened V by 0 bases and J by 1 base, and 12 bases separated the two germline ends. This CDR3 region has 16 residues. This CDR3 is CASSQEGGHSNTEAFF. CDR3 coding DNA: TGCGCCAGCAGCCAAGAAGGGGGACATTCGAACACTGAAGCTTTCTTT.

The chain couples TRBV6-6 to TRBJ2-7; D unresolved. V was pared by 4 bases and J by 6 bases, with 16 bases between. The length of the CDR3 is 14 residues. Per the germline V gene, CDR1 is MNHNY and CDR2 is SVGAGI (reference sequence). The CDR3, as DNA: TGTGCCAGCAGTTCAAACCCCGGCTTGGGCGAGCAGTACTTC. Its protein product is CASSSNPGLGEQYF.

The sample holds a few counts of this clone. CDR3 sequence reads: CASSARWEYNEQFF. The CDR3 DNA is TGTGCCAGCAGCGCCCGGTGGGAGTACAATGAGCAGTTCTTC. This chain joins TRBV9 and TRBJ2-1, with D perhaps matching TRBD2 (5 bases). The germline gives CDR1 SGDLS, CDR2 YYNGEE. V was cut by 3 bases and J by 4 bases, with 11 bases left in between. The CDR3 has 14 amino acids.

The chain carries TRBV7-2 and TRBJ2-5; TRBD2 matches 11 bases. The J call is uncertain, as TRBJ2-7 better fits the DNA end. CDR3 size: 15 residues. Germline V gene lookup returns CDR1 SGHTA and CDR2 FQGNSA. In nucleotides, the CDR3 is TGTGCCAGCGGTTCCGGGACTAGCGGCTCCTACGAGCAGTACTTC. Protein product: CASGSGTSGSYEQYF.

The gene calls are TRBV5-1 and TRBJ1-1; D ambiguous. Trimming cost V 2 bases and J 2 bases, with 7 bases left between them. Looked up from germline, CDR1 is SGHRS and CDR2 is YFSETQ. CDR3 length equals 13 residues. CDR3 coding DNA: TGCGCCAGCAGCTTCACCCGCAACACTGAAGCTTTCTTT. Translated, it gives CASSFTRNTEAFF.

Written as DNA, the CDR3 is TGTGCCAGTAGTATAGGTGGACAGGCTAACTATGGCTACACCTTC. Translating gives CASSIGGQANYGYTF. The V gene is TRBV19, the J gene TRBJ1-2; 7 bases line up with TRBD1. CDR3 length equals 15 residues. Germline CDR1 is LNHDA and CDR2 is SQIVND (reference sequence). V lost 1 base, J lost 0 bases, and 2 bases stayed unmatched.

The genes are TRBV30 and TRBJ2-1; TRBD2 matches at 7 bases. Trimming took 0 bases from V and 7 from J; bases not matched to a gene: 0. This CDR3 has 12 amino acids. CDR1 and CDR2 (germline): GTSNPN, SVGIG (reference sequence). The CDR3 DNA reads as TGTGCCTGGAGTGTGCGGGAGAATGAGCAGTTCTTC. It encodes CAWSVRENEQFF.

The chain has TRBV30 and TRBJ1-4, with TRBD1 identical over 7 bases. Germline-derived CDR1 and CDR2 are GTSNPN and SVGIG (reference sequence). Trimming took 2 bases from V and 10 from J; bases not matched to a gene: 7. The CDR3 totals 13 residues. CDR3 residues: CAWSSIRGGKLFF. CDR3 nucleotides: TGTGCCTGGAGTTCAATCAGGGGGGGAAAACTGTTTTTT.

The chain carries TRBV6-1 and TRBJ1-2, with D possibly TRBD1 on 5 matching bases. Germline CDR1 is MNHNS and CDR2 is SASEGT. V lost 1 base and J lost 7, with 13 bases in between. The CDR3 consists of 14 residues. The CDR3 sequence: CASSEGSTVLGYTF. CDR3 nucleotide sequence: TGTGCCAGCAGTGAAGGTTCGACAGTTCTTGGCTACACCTTC.

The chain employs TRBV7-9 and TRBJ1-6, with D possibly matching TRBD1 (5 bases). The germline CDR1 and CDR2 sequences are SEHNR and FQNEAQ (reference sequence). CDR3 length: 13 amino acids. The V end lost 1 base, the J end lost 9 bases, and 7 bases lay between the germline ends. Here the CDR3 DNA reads TGTGCCAGCAGCTTAGGGAGGGGTTCACCCCTCCACTTT. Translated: CASSLGRGSPLHF.

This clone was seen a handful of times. The CDR3 sequence: CASSPQWGSRETQYF. The CDR3 coding sequence is TGTGCCAGCAGCCCTCAGTGGGGGTCGCGGGAGACCCAGTACTTC. The rearrangement joins TRBV6-1 to TRBJ2-5; D assignment may be TRBD1 or TRBD2 (5 bases each). With 6 bases removed from V and 5 bases from J, the gap between germline ends came to 19 bases. The V gene's germline CDR1 is MNHNS and CDR2 SASEGT. This CDR3 has 15 amino acids.

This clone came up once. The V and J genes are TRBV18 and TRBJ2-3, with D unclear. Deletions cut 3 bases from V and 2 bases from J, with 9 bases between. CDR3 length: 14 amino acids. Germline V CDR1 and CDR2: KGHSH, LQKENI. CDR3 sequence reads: CASSPAAATDTQYF. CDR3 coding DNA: TGTGCCAGCTCACCCGCGGCAGCCACAGATACGCAGTATTTT.

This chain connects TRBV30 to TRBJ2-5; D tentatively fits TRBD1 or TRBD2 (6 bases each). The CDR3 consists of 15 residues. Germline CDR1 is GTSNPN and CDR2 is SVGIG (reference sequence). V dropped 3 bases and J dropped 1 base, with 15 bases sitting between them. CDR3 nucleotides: TGTGCCTGGAGGGGAGGTAGGGGGGCCCAAGAGACCCAGTACTTC. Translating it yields CAWRGGRGAQETQYF.

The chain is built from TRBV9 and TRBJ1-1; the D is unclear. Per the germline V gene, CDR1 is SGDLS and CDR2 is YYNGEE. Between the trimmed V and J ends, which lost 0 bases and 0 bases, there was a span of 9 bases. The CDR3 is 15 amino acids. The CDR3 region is CASSVAVSLNTEAFF. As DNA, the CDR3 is TGTGCCAGCAGCGTAGCTGTGAGCTTGAACACTGAAGCTTTCTTT.

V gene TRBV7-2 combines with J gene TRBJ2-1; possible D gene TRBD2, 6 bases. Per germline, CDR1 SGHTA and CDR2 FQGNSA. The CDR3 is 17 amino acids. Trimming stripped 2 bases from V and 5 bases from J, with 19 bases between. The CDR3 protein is CASSLYPPGANHNEQFF. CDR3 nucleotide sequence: TGTGCCAGCAGCTTATATCCACCGGGAGCAAACCACAATGAGCAGTTCTTC.

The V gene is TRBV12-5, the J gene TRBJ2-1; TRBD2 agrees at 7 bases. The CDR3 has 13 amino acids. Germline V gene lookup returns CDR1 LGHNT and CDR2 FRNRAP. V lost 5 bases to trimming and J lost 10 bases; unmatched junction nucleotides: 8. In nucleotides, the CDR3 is TGTGCTAGTGGTCCGAGGGACTATTCGGAGCAGTTCTTC. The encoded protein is CASGPRDYSEQFF. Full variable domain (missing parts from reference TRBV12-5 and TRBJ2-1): DARVTQTPRHKVTEMGQEVTMRCQPILGHNTVFWYRQTMMQGLELLAYFRNRAPLDDSGMPKDRFSAEMPDATLATLKIQPSEPRDSAVYFCASGPRDYSEQFFGPGTRLTVL.

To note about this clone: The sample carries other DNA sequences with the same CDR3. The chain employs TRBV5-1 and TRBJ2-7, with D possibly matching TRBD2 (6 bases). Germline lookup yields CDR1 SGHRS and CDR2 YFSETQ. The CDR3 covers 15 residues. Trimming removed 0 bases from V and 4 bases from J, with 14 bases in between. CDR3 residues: CASSLDAGGFYEQYF. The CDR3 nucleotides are TGCGCCAGCAGCTTGGATGCTGGAGGGTTTTACGAGCAGTACTTC.